The present entry profiles one T cell receptor (beta chain) with its context. What antigen it recognizes has not been identified. Per-base qualities were not stored, and no clone one base away is much larger. This sample was included in a study of cytotoxic CD8 clonotypes in ibrutinib-treated CLL (dated by TCRdb to the early 2020s). Regarding the complete study: The cohort had 11 relapsed/refractory and 15 treatment-naive patients; some 17 were IGHV unmutated. Responses were partial in 24 patients and complete in 2; after median 68 months follow-up, some 14 stayed in remission and some twelve progressed. Response samples were taken after a median of roughly a year on treatment, ranging from about 6 to 40 months. An average of about 250,000 productive templates and 94,082 productive rearrangements was obtained per sample. Longitudinal samples were available for 26 of the 86 trial participants. Cryopreserved peripheral blood mononuclear cells were collected at three points: before therapy, at response, and at either sustained remission or disease progression. Patients were still on ibrutinib when every remission and progressive disease sample was collected.

The research as a whole found: Sampling times were not matched between sustained-remission and progressing patients, and lymph node repertoires were not studied. At baseline, clonality was higher than in age-matched healthy donors and showed a strong correlation with circulating CD8+ T-cell counts. Public clonotypes were rare and either shrank or stayed stable during treatment, and the rise in clonality at ibrutinib response reflected expansion of private clonotypes. At ibrutinib response clonality went up, during sustained remission it held steady, and at progression it dropped back toward baseline.

The time point tag for this specimen amounts to: around 25 months on ibrutinib. Roughly 2 micrograms of genomic DNA were extracted from cryopreserved PBMCs for TCR beta library preparation. Longitudinal blood samples from CLL patients on ibrutinib monotherapy underwent high-throughput TCR beta sequencing. The patients took part in an open-label, single-center phase 2 trial of ibrutinib monotherapy. A MiSeq instrument was used for deep resolution sequencing, which targeted depths ranging from 1 in 1 million up to 1 in 200,000 T cells, with coverage averaging 10x for each clonotype. The immunoSEQ hsTCRB Kit was used to generate TCR beta libraries. The original pipeline was this. ImmunoSEQ Data Assistant and ImmunoSEQ Analyzer were used for data analysis, and V, D and J genes were assigned according to IMGT definitions. Clonality, with values ranging from 0 to 1, was calculated as one minus the normalized Shannon entropy of productive rearrangement frequencies. Only overrepresented clonotypes making up at least 0.05% of the repertoire of each patient were included in the public clonotype analysis. About twelve age-matched healthy donor repertoires from immuneACCESS were used as controls for clonality. TCRdb took this table from immuneACCESS and kept in-frame rearrangements with V and J called. Such tables lack part of the clones; where checked against another copy, unresolved V genes explain under half of the gap, and the rest is unexplained. V and J calls and clone size are those listed in that table; D and trimming were worked out from the DNA. This sample comprises over 100,000 clones, approximately 85% of them detected only once. The top ten constitute about 2.1% of the sample.

Measured from the cysteine to the phenylalanine, the CDR3 is 15 residues long. Only the CDR3 region is kept as DNA, spanning 45 bases read in frame from base 1. As encoded in the germline V gene, CDR1 is SGHTA while CDR2 is FQGNSA. Between the V and J ends, shortened by 0 bases and 0 bases respectively, the junction contains 6 bases. The V and J genes are TRBV7-2 and TRBJ1-5, with no D gene named confidently. The receptor's source is a human donor with chronic lymphocytic leukemia. The sequences come from PBMCs, collected after 24 months of ibrutinib treatment. The DNA is as follows: TGTGCCAGCAGCTTAGCGGTCAATAGCAATCAGCCCCAGCATTTT. This codes for CASSLAVNSNQPQHF.